What follows describes a single TCR beta chain. Its antigen is as yet unknown. The sample belongs to a study of cytomegalovirus exposure and HLA in healthy donors. Points from the study as a whole: An Asian-associated ancestry cluster reportedly showed fewer N-insertions than the approximately 700-donor mean in a later analysis. A later analysis appeared to link common viral pathogens to several of the most significant clusters. Association with HLA alleles at 0.05 false discovery rate was found for approximately 18,000 TCR beta sequences in a later analysis.

PCR used 60 Vbeta primers and 13 Jbeta primers. Sequencing was performed with immunoSEQ multiplex PCR; in TCRdb, only in-frame clones are kept and a portion is missing. The table records about 140,000 clones, roughly 90% of them present only once. The CDR3 length is 16 residues. From germline, CDR1 is MNHNY and CDR2 SVGAGI (reference sequence). V was pared by 0 bases and J by 11 bases, with 22 bases between. The sample comprised PBMCs. The sequence derives from a woman in her forties in good health and CMV-seronegative. The chain carries TRBV6-6 and TRBJ1-2; unclear D gene. For the CDR3, the DNA is TGTGCCAGCAGTTACTCGACGGGGAGGGCGCCCTTGGAATACACCTTC. Translated, it gives CASSYSTGRAPLEYTF.